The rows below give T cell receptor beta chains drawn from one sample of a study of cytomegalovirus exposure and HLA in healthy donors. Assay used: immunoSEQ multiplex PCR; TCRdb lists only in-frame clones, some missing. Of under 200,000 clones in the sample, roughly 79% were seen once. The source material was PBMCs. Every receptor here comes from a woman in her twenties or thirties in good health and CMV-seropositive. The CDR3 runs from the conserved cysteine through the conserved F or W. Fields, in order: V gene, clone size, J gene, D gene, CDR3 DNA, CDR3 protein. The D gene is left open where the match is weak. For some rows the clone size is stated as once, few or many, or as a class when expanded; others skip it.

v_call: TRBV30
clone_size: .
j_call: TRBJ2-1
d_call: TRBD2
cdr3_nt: TGTGGCTGCTTTAGGACTAGCGGGAGGGAAGGTGAGCAGTTCTTC
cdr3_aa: CGCFRTSGREGEQFF

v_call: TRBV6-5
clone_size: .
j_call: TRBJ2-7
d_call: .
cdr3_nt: TGTGCCACCCAGGGGTGGGGGCGCGTCGACGAGCAGTACTTC
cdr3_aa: CATQGWGRVDEQYF

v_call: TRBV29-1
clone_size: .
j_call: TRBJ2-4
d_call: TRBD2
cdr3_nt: TGCAGCGTGGGGGGGGGAACGAGAAACATTCAGTACTTC
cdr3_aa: CSVGGGTRNIQYF

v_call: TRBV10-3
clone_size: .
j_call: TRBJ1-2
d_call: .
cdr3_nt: TGTGCCATCAGTGGTCGACATGTGGATGGCTACACCTTC
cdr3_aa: CAISGRHVDGYTF

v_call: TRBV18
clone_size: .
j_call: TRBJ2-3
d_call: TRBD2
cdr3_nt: TGTGCCAGCTCATCGACTAGCGGGGGATACACAGATACGCAGTATTTT
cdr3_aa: CASSSTSGGYTDTQYF

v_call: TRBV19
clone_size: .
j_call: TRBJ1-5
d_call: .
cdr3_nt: TGTGCCAGTAGTCCCGACCGGGTAATAATACAGCCCCAGCATTTT
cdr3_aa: CASSPDRVIIQPQHF

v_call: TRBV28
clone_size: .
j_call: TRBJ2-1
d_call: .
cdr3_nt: TGTGCCAGCAGGGGGGAACAGGGTTGGGGCTCCTACAATGAGCAGTTCTTC
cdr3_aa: CASRGEQGWGSYNEQFF

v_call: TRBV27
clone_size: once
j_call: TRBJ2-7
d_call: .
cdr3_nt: TGTGCCAGCAGTTCCTTCAGAGGGGGAATTCCAAGCTACGAGCAGTACTTC
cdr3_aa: CASSSFRGGIPSYEQYF

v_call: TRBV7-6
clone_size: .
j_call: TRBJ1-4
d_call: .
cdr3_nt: TGTGCCAGCAGCTTAGGGGCAGACAGCCCCAATGAAAAACTGTTTTTT
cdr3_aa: CASSLGADSPNEKLFF

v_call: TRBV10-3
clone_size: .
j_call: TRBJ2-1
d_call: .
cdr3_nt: TGTGCCATCAGTGATACCCCCCGGGTGGGTTACAATGAGCAGTTCTTC
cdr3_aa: CAISDTPRVGYNEQFF

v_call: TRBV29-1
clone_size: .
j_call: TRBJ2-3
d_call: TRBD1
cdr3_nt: TGCAGCGTTGAGACAGGGGCAAGCACAGATACGCAGTATTTT
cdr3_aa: CSVETGASTDTQYF

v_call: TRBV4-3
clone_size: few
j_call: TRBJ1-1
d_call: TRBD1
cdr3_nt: TGCGCCAGCAGCCAAGCCGCCGGGACAGGCGACGAAGCTTTCTTT
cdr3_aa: CASSQAAGTGDEAFF

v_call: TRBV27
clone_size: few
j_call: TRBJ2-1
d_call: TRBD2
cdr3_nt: TGTGCCAGCAGTTTAAGACTAGCGGGCGAGGTGCAGTTCTTC
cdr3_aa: CASSLRLAGEVQFF

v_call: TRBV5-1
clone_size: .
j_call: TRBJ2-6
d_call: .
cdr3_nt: TGCGCCAGCAGCTTAGCATCTGGGGCCAACGTCCTGACTTTC
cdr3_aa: CASSLASGANVLTF

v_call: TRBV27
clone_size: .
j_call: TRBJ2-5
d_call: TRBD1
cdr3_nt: TGTGCCAGCCAGGTGACAGGGGGAAGAGTGGAGACCCAGTACTTC
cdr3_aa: CASQVTGGRVETQYF

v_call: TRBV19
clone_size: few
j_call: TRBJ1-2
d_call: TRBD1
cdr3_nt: TGTGCCAGTAGTATTAAGAGGGGGCATGGTGGCTACACCTTC
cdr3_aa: CASSIKRGHGGYTF

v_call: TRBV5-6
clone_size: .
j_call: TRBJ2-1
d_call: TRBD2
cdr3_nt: TGTGCCAGCAGCCCCCGGGGGAGCGGGAGAAATGAGCAGTTCTTC
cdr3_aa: CASSPRGSGRNEQFF

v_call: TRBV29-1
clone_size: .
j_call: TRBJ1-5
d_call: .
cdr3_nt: TGCAGCGTTGCCCCCGGGAGTGATCAGCCCCAGCATTTT
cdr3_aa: CSVAPGSDQPQHF

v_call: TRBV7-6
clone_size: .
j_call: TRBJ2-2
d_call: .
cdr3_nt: TGTGCCAGCAGCTCACAGGGAACCGGGGAGCTGTTTTTT
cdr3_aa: CASSSQGTGELFF

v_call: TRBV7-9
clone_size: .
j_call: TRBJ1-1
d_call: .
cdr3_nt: TGTGCCAGCAGCCAAAAACAGGTGAACACTGAAGCTTTCTTT
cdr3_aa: CASSQKQVNTEAFF

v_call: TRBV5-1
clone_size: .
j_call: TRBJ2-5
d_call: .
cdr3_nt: TGCGCCAGCAGCGAAACGGGAGCAAACCTCCAAGAGACCCAGTACTTC
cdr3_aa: CASSETGANLQETQYF

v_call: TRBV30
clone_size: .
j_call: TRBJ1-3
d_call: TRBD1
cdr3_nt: TGTGCCTGGACGAGGGACAGCCCTGGAAACACCATATATTTT
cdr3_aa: CAWTRDSPGNTIYF

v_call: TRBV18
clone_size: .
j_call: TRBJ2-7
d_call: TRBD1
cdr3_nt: TGTGCCAGCTCACCTAGAGGGGGCCGCTCCTACGAGCAGTACTTC
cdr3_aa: CASSPRGGRSYEQYF